A few counts support the clone carrying this TCR beta chain. What it binds is not known. With 5 bases clipped from V and 10 bases from J, the junction kept 2 bases outside the gene matches. Germline-derived CDR1 and CDR2 are SGHVS and FNYEAQ. The CDR3 loop spans 11 amino acids. Sequencing was performed with immunoSEQ multiplex PCR; in TCRdb, only in-frame clones are kept and a portion is missing. This table has some 28,000 clones, about 70% appearing once. The data were obtained in a study of CD4 T cells in relation to SARS-CoV-2 and coronaviruses. CD4+ T cells from unexposed donors were obtained before the COVID-19 pandemic (2011-2018). The cells were cultured for 10 days before CD4+ T cells were isolated.

This clonotype was sampled from a human donor in good health. Sequenced: CD4+ T cells from PBMCs, cultured in vitro. The chain is built from TRBV7-6 and TRBJ2-1, with 7 bases matching TRBD2. The CDR3 loop is CASSRGDEQFF. In DNA, the CDR3 is TGTGCCAGCAGCCGGGGGGACGAGCAGTTCTTC.